The clone carrying this T cell receptor (beta chain) was seen once. The sample is drawn from a study of blood T cell repertoires in COVID-19. Overall study context: The United States, Italy and Spain supplied acute and convalescent COVID-19 samples. The analysed material was cDNA or gDNA that came from T cells, B-cell-depleted T cells, or PBMCs.

Cohort 3 donors were reported recovered after two negative PCRs, clearance, or symptom resolution. Original data processing: Amplifying reference gene primers gave estimates of nucleated cell counts. Assay: immunoSEQ multiplex PCR; the TCRdb copy retains only in-frame clones and omits some. V and J calls and clone size are given by that table; D and trimming were obtained from the DNA. The sample records approximately 230,000 clones, approximately 90% being singletons. The J segment lost 5 bases and the V segment lost 6 bases, leaving 12 bases of the junction unmatched. The length of the CDR3 is 16 residues. Germline CDR1 LNHDA, CDR2 SQIVND (reference sequence).

Sequenced input: PBMCs or T cells enriched from blood (not recorded which). The V and J genes are TRBV19 and TRBJ1-4; 7 bases map to TRBD1. The receptor comes from a man aged 40-49 years who had recovered from COVID-19. The CDR3 nucleotides read TGTGCCAGTAGCTTTGAGCCGGGACAGCTAAATGAAAAACTGTTTTTT. Amino acids: CASSFEPGQLNEKLFF.